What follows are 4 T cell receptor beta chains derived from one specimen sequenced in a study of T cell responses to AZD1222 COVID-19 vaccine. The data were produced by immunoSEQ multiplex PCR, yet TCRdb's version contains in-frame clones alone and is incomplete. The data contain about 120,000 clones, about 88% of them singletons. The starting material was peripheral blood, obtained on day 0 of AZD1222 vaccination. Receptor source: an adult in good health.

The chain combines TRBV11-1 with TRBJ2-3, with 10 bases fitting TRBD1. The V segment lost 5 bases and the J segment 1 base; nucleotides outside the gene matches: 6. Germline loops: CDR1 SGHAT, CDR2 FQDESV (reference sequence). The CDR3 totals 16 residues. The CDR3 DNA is TGTGCCAGCAGCGTAGACAGGGGGCTTGGCACAGATACGCAGTATTTT. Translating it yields CASSVDRGLGTDTQYF.

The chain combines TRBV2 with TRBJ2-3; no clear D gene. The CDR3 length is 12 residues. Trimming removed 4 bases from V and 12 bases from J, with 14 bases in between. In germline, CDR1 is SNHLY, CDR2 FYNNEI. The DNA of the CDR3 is TGTGCCAGCAGTGGGAGCCCGCCAGCCCAGTATTTT. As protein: CASSGSPPAQYF.

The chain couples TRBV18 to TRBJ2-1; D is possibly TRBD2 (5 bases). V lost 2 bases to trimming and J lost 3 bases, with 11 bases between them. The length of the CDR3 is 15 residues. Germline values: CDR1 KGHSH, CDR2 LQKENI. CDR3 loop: CASSPEGRDYNEQFF. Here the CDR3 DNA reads TGTGCCAGCTCACCAGAGGGTAGGGACTACAATGAGCAGTTCTTC. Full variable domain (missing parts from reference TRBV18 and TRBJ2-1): NAGVMQNPRHLVRRRGQEARLRCSPMKGHSHVYWYRQLPEEGLKFMVYLQKENIIDESGMPKERFSAEFPKEGPSILRIQQVVRGDSAAYFCASSPEGRDYNEQFFGPGTRLTVL.

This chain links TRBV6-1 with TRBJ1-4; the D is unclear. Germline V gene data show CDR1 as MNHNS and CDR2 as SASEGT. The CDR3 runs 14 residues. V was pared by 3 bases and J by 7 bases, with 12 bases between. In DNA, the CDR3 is TGTGCCAGCAGTGAGGTGGGTCGGCTTGAAAAACTGTTTTTT. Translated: CASSEVGRLEKLFF.